The 20 T cell receptor beta chains in this list originate from one sample, sequenced in a study of blood T cell repertoires in COVID-19. Assay used: immunoSEQ multiplex PCR; TCRdb lists only in-frame clones, some missing. The repertoire consists of under 250,000 clones, with 83% occurring once and the leading ten covering 4.5% to 5%. The sample was PBMCs or T cells enriched from blood (not recorded which). These receptor sequences come from a woman aged 45-65 years who had been exposed to COVID-19.

The chain joins TRBV5-1 to TRBJ1-1; TRBD1 agrees at 7 bases. Germline V gene data show CDR1 as SGHRS and CDR2 as YFSETQ. The V gene end was trimmed by 5 bases and the J gene end by 2 bases; junction bases not matched to a gene: 6. The CDR3 sequence is 14 residues long. In DNA form, the CDR3 reads TGCGCCAGCAGTTCCGGGACAGATAACACTGAAGCTTTCTTT. Encoded protein: CASSSGTDNTEAFF.

The J gene is TRBJ1-6, the V gene TRBV5-5; the D gene is possibly TRBD1 (6 bases). CDR3 length: 15 amino acids. Germline CDR1 reads SGHKS; CDR2 reads YYEKEE (reference sequence). Trimming took 3 bases from V and 7 from J, leaving 14 bases between them. The CDR3 protein is CASSSTGQRNSPLHF. The CDR3 nucleotides are TGTGCCAGCAGCTCGACAGGACAGCGGAATTCACCCCTCCACTTT.

The rearrangement links TRBV12-5 to TRBJ1-1; tentatively, D is TRBD1 (5 bases). Germline V gene sequence: CDR1 LGHNT, CDR2 FRNRAP. V shed 6 bases and J shed 4 bases, with 12 bases lying between them. The CDR3 is 13 residues long. CDR3 amino acids: CASGPGGSTEAFF. The DNA for the CDR3 is TGTGCTAGTGGCCCGGGGGGGAGCACTGAAGCTTTCTTT.

The V gene is TRBV27, the J gene TRBJ1-4; the match to TRBD1 covers 9 bases. Looked up from germline, CDR1 is MNHEY and CDR2 is SMNVEV (reference sequence). After removal of 2 bases from V and 8 bases from J, the junction contained 6 bases not matched to a gene. There are 15 residues in the CDR3. CDR3 protein: CASSLTQDRGEKLFF. The CDR3 DNA is TGTGCCAGCAGTTTAACCCAGGACAGGGGCGAAAAACTGTTTTTT.

This clone was counted once. The V and J genes are TRBV28 and TRBJ1-2, with 7 bases matching TRBD1. Per the germline V gene, CDR1 is MDHEN and CDR2 is SYDVKM. The CDR3 has 13 residues. The junction had 9 bases not matched to a gene; V was cut back by 5 bases and J by 9 bases. DNA of the CDR3: TGTGCCAGCAGTCCAAACGACAGGGTACGCTACACCTTC. As protein: CASSPNDRVRYTF.

This rearrangement joins TRBV9 to TRBJ1-1, with D perhaps TRBD1 (6 bases). The CDR3 is made up of 15 amino acids. The V and J ends lost 4 bases and 0 bases respectively, with 13 bases between them. The V gene's germline CDR1 is SGDLS and CDR2 YYNGEE. CDR3 sequence (DNA): TGTGCCAGCAGCCCAGGACAGATAATGAACACTGAAGCTTTCTTT. As protein: CASSPGQIMNTEAFF.

The chain recombines TRBV6-6 with TRBJ1-2; a possible D gene is TRBD1 (5 bases). This CDR3 spans 13 amino acids. Germline V gene lookup returns CDR1 MNHNY and CDR2 SVGAGI (reference sequence). Deletions cut 5 bases from V and 8 bases from J, with 15 bases between. The CDR3 is CASSVLGGAGYTF. In nucleotides, the CDR3 is TGTGCCAGCAGTGTACTGGGGGGAGCCGGCTACACCTTC.

The chain couples TRBV25-1 to TRBJ1-1; 7 positions match TRBD1. The V gene's germline CDR1 is MGHDK and CDR2 SYGVNS. The V and J ends lost 7 bases and 7 bases, in that order; junction bases with no gene match: 6. The length of the CDR3 is 12 residues. Written as DNA, the CDR3 is TGTGCCAGCACAGGGGGATCGGGTGAAGCTTTCTTT. Amino acids: CASTGGSGEAFF.

The genes are TRBV5-6 and TRBJ2-5; the match to TRBD2 covers 14 bases. Germline-derived CDR1 and CDR2 are SGHDT and YYEEEE. J gave up 5 bases and V 3 bases, and 9 bases lay outside the gene matches. This CDR3 spans 17 amino acids. CDR3 amino acids: CASSSRTSGGSWETQYF. DNA of the CDR3: TGTGCCAGCAGCTCTCGGACTAGCGGGGGGTCATGGGAGACCCAGTACTTC.

V and J are TRBV7-9 and TRBJ1-1; D may be TRBD1 (6 bases). The CDR3 extends over 14 amino acids. Trimming cost V 4 bases and J 6 bases, with 15 bases left between them. Germline V gene sequence: CDR1 SEHNR, CDR2 FQNEAQ (reference sequence). The CDR3, as DNA: TGTGCCAGCAGCTCTAGGGGGGGGGCCCCTGAAGCTTTCTTT. Protein product: CASSSRGGAPEAFF.

The chain is built from TRBV5-6 and TRBJ2-5, with D possibly matching TRBD2 (5 bases). CDR1 is SGHDT and CDR2 is YYEEEE in the germline V gene. With 4 bases removed from V and 5 bases from J, the gap between germline ends came to 12 bases. CDR3 length: 13 residues. CDR3 coding DNA: TGTGCCAGCAGCCCCAGTGGGAGCGAGACCCAGTACTTC. Translating gives CASSPSGSETQYF.

This chain connects TRBV12-5 to TRBJ1-1; D is uncertain. The CDR3 has 14 amino acids. CDR1 and CDR2 (germline): LGHNT, FRNRAP. The V end lost 6 bases, the J end lost 5 bases, and 16 bases lay between the germline ends. The CDR3 sequence is CASGPQLGLTEAFF. The CDR3 DNA sequence: TGTGCTAGTGGACCCCAATTAGGACTTACTGAAGCTTTCTTT.

The chain uses TRBV14 and TRBJ2-3; D might be TRBD1 (6 bases). V lost 0 bases and J 7 bases, leaving 8 bases between the germline ends. There are 13 residues in the CDR3. The germline V gene has CDR1 SGHDN and CDR2 FVKESK. The DNA of the CDR3 is TGTGCCAGCAGCCAAGACAGGGGAAATACGCAGTATTTT. Translated, it gives CASSQDRGNTQYF.

This chain connects TRBV9 to TRBJ2-7, with 13 positions matching TRBD2. This CDR3 has 15 amino acids. Losses at the gene ends were 0 bases for V and 6 bases for J; bases not matched to a gene: 3. In germline, CDR1 is SGDLS, CDR2 YYNGEE. CDR3 amino acids: CASSVGLAGGSEQYF. The CDR3 nucleotides are TGTGCCAGCAGCGTAGGACTAGCGGGGGGAAGCGAGCAGTACTTC.

On this clone: Within the sample, other DNA sequences also encode this same CDR3. The chain links TRBV27 to TRBJ1-4; 7 nucleotides line up with TRBD1. The V gene end was trimmed by 2 bases and the J gene end by 3 bases; junction bases not matched to a gene: 3. This CDR3 region has 15 residues. CDR1 MNHEY and CDR2 SMNVEV come from the germline V gene (reference sequence). In DNA, the CDR3 is TGTGCCAGCAGTTTAACGGGACAGTCTAATGAAAAACTGTTTTTT. It translates to CASSLTGQSNEKLFF. Using reference TRBV27 and TRBJ1-4 for the parts outside the CDR3, the full variable domain is EAQVTQNPRYLITVTGKKLTVTCSQNMNHEYMSWYRQDPGLGLRQIYYSMNVEVTDKGDVPEGYKVSRKEKRNFPLILESPSPNQTSLYFCASSLTGQSNEKLFFGSGTQLSVL.

This clone showed up just a few times. The genes are TRBV5-5 and TRBJ1-5; no firm D call. Germline-derived CDR1 and CDR2 are SGHKS and YYEKEE (reference sequence). Deletions cut 0 bases from V and 0 bases from J, with 4 bases between. This CDR3 contains 14 residues. The CDR3 nucleotides are TGTGCCAGCAGCTTGGTACATAGCAATCAGCCCCAGCATTTT. Amino acid sequence: CASSLVHSNQPQHF. Full variable domain (outside the CDR3, taken from reference TRBV5-5 and TRBJ1-5): DAGVTQSPTHLIKTRGQQVTLRCSPISGHKSVSWYQQVLGQGPQFIFQYYEKEERGRGNFPDRFSARQFPNYSSELNVNALLLGDSALYLCASSLVHSNQPQHFGDGTRLSIL.

The V call is TRBV10-2, the J call TRBJ2-3; no clear D gene. This CDR3 has 14 amino acids. Trimming pared 4 bases from V and 2 bases from J, leaving 10 bases between. CDR1 and CDR2 from the germline V gene are WSHSY and SAAADI. The CDR3 nucleotides are TGCGCCAGCAGTGGAACTACCACCACAGATACGCAGTATTTT. Translation gives CASSGTTTTDTQYF.

The chain carries TRBV28 and TRBJ2-5; maybe TRBD1 (6 bases). V gave up 8 bases and J gave up 4 bases, with 17 bases separating them. The CDR3 extends over 14 amino acids. In germline, CDR1 is MDHEN, CDR2 SYDVKM. CDR3 region: CASDSRGSGETQYF. CDR3 coding DNA: TGTGCCAGCGACTCCAGGGGATCCGGAGAGACCCAGTACTTC. Based on the CDR3 plus reference TRBV28 and TRBJ2-5, the full variable domain is DVKVTQSSRYLVKRTGEKVFLECVQDMDHENMFWYRQDPGLGLRLIYFSYDVKMKEKGDIPEGYSVSREKKERFSLILESASTNQTSMYLCASDSRGSGETQYFGPGTRLLVL.

This clone was found once. The rearrangement joins TRBV28 to TRBJ1-5, with D possibly being TRBD1 (6 bases). V lost 0 bases and J 5 bases, leaving 8 bases between the germline ends. CDR3 length: 14 amino acids. Germline V gene data show CDR1 as MDHEN and CDR2 as SYDVKM. In nucleotides, the CDR3 is TGTGCCAGCAGTTTATGGGGGGCAGATCAGCCCCAGCATTTT. This sequence encodes CASSLWGADQPQHF.

For this clone: Other DNA sequences in this sample translate to the same CDR3. CDR3 DNA: TGTGCCAGTAGTATAGATCGAGGGCAGCCCCAGCATTTT. Amino acids: CASSIDRGQPQHF. This rearrangement joins TRBV19 to TRBJ1-5; unclear D gene. The ends were cut back, 0 bases at V and 7 bases at J, with 7 bases in the middle. The CDR3 is 13 amino acids. In germline, CDR1 is LNHDA, CDR2 SQIVND (reference sequence). Full variable domain (rest looked up from reference TRBV19 and TRBJ1-5): DGGITQSPKYLFRKEGQNVTLSCEQNLNHDAMYWYRQDPGQGLRLIYYSQIVNDFQKGDIAEGYSVSREKKESFPLTVTSAQKNPTAFYLCASSIDRGQPQHFGDGTRLSIL.